This T cell receptor (beta chain) was captured by sequencing in a study of blood T cell repertoires in COVID-19 (dated by TCRdb to 2018 to 2021). For context, the study as a whole: Collaborator samples came from the United States, Italy and Spain and covered acute and convalescent phases of COVID-19. The samples were drawn from the first 160 participants of the ongoing ImmuneRACE study and from 1,200 or so subjects provided by 6 global collaborators. Deeply sampled blood TCRbeta repertoires from subjects exposed to, actively infected with, or recovered from COVID-19 were included in the dataset. A de-identified subject ID, COVID-19 status, age in years and sex were almost always included in the sample metadata. The repertoires were released in a freely available public database intended as a resource for research on the immune response to SARS-CoV-2. The material from the prospective study consisted of cDNA or gDNA derived from T cells, B-cell-depleted T cells, or PBMCs. HLA class I and class II types, where available, came from metadata supplied by the sample provider rather than from assay-based typing.

The CDR3 runs 15 residues from the cysteine to the phenylalanine. Here the CDR3 DNA is all that survives: 45 bases in frame from base 1. At the junction V is shortened by 4 bases and J by 8 bases; bases outside the gene matches: 8. The germline V gene gives CDR1 as SGHRS and CDR2 as YFSETQ. The immunoSEQ Assay, a bias-controlled multiplex PCR, was used to amplify TCRbeta CDR3 regions from genomic DNA. Per the original workflow: The number of nucleated cells in each sample was estimated from the amplification of reference gene primers within the assay. Sequence reads were collapsed and filtered to measure the absolute abundance of every unique TCRbeta CDR3 rearrangement. Productive Simpson clonality was computed per sample as the square root of Simpson's diversity index over productive rearrangements. Here the immuneACCESS table is served through TCRdb, limited to in-frame sequences with V and J called. Missing clones are a known gap in these copies; in checked studies unresolved V genes cover under half, and the rest lacks a known reason. That table supplies the V and J calls and clone size; D and trimming were determined from the DNA. The sample table records 80,000 to 100,000 clones; roughly 86% of these occur just once. The ten top clones hold over 9% of the sample.

Beyond this particular receptor, the publication reports: The quantity of clinical and demographic metadata differed by source and by participant and was supplied without curation.

Note on this clone: The antigen this receptor binds is unknown. No much larger clone exists at a distance of one base, and base qualities are not known.

The collaborating institutions used their own protocols to collect whole blood in K2EDTA tubes. Collaborator samples were shipped for TCRbeta analysis as frozen whole blood, isolated PBMCs, or DNA extracted from either sample type. This chain is built from TRBV5-1 and TRBJ2-1, with 11 middle bases fitting TRBD2. The TCR originated in a man over 45 with acute or convalescent COVID-19. The sample taken for sequencing was peripheral blood. The DNA reads TGCGCCAGCAGCCCCAGACTAGCGGGGCGGGATGAGCAGTTCTTC. Its translation is CASSPRLAGRDEQFF.